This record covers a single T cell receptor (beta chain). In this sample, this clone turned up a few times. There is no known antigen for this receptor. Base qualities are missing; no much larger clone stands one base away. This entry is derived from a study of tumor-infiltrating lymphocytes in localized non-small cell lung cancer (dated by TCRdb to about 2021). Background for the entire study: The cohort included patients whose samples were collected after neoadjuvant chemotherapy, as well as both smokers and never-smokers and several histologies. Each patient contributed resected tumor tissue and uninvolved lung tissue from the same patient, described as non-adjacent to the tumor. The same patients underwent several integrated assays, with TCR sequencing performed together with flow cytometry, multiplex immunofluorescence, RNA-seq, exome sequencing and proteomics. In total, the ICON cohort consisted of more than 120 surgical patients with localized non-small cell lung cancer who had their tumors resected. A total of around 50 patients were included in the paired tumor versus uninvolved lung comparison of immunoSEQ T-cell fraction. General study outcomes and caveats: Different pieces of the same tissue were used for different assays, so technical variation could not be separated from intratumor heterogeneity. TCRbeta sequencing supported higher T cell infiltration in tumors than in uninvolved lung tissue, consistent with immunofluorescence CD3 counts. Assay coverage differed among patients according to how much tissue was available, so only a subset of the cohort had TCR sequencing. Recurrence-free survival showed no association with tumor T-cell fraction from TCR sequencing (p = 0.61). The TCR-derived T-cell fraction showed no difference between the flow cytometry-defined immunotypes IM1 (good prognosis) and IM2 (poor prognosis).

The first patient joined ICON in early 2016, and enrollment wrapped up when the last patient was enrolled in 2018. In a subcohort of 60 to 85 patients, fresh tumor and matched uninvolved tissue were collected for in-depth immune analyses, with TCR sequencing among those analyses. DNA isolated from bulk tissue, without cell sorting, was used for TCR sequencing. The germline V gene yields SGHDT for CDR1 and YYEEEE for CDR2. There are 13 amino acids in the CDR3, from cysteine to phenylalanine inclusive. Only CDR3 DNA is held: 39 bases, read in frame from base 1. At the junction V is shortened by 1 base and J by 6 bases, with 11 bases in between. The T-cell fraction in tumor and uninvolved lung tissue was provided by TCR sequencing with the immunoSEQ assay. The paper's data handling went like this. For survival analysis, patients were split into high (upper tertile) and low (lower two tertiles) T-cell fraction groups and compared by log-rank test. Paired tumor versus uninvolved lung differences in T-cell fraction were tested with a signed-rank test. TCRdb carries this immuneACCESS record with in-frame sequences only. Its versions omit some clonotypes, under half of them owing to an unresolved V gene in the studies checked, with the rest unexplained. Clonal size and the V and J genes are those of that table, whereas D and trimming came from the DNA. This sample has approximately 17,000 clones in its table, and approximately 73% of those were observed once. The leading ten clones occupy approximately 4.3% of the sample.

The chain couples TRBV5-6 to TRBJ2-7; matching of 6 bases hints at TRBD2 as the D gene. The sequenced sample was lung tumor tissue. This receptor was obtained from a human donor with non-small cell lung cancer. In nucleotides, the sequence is TGTGCCAGCAGCTTGAATGTCGGGGGCGAGCAGTACTTC. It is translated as CASSLNVGGEQYF.